A single sample is the source of the 19 T cell receptor beta chains below, sequenced in a study of shared clonotypes between healthy human individuals (dated by TCRdb to the early 2020s). Libraries came from the immunoSEQ multiplex PCR assay. TCRdb obtained this table from immuneACCESS and retained in-frame rearrangements with V and J assigned. These tables miss some clones; where compared with another copy, unresolved V genes account for less than half of the shortfall, and the remainder is unexplained. Across this sample there are around 690,000 clones, with roughly 88% seen only once. The top ten clones comprise about 33% of the sample. The material sequenced was memory CD8+ T cells from PBMCs. The sample's cell subset or site label is to be understood as: CD45RO+ cells pooled with CCR7-negative TemRA cells. Receptors originate from a man aged 18 to 29 in good health. Some clones in this sample may be carry-over from other donors' samples.

The chain joins TRBV13 to TRBJ2-1, with 11 bases lining up with TRBD2. V was clipped by 4 bases and J by 3 bases; unmatched bases: 8. Germline values: CDR1 PRHDT, CDR2 FYEKMQ (reference sequence). The length of the CDR3 is 17 residues. The CDR3 DNA is TGTGCCAGCAGCTACGGACTAGCGGGCCTAATCTACAATGAGCAGTTCTTC. Translation gives CASSYGLAGLIYNEQFF.

The chain carries TRBV19 and TRBJ1-4; D unresolved. Trimming stripped 9 bases from V and 0 bases from J, with 8 bases between. Germline assignment: CDR1 LNHDA and CDR2 SQIVND (reference sequence). This CDR3 spans 13 amino acids. Here the CDR3 DNA reads TGTGCCAGCTTGAGGGCAACTAATGAAAAACTGTTTTTT. This codes for CASLRATNEKLFF. The variable domain in full, with the rest retrieved from reference TRBV19 and TRBJ1-4, is DGGITQSPKYLFRKEGQNVTLSCEQNLNHDAMYWYRQDPGQGLRLIYYSQIVNDFQKGDIAEGYSVSREKKESFPLTVTSAQKNPTAFYLCASLRATNEKLFFGSGTQLSVL.

The V gene is TRBV7-8, the J gene TRBJ2-1; TRBD2 aligns across 15 bases. From germline, CDR1 is SGHVS and CDR2 FQNEAQ. The CDR3 is 17 amino acids. With V trimmed by 1 base and J by 7 bases, 5 bases remained unmatched. CDR3: CASSLGWGTSGRNEQFF. Written as DNA, the CDR3 is TGTGCCAGCAGCTTAGGTTGGGGGACTAGCGGGAGGAATGAGCAGTTCTTC.

The V and J genes are TRBV19 and TRBJ1-1; D call uncertain. Germline CDR1 and CDR2: LNHDA and SQIVND (reference sequence). There are 15 residues in the CDR3. Trimming cost V 7 bases and J 10 bases, with 25 bases left between them. The CDR3 nucleotides are TGTGCCAGTAAAGCCAGGAATGGACCCCTCGGCGGAGCTTTCTTT. Protein product: CASKARNGPLGGAFF.

Concerning this clone itself: The same CDR3 arises from other DNA sequences in this sample as well. J is TRBJ1-5 and V is TRBV19; no clear D gene. V dropped 1 base and J dropped 0 bases, with 7 bases sitting between them. Germline CDR1 LNHDA, CDR2 SQIVND (reference sequence). This CDR3 region has 15 residues. CDR3 coding DNA: TGTGCCAGTAGTATAGGTCAGTATAGCAATCAGCCCCAGCATTTT. Amino acid sequence: CASSIGQYSNQPQHF. The entire variable domain, with the rest obtained from reference TRBV19 and TRBJ1-5, is as follows: DGGITQSPKYLFRKEGQNVTLSCEQNLNHDAMYWYRQDPGQGLRLIYYSQIVNDFQKGDIAEGYSVSREKKESFPLTVTSAQKNPTAFYLCASSIGQYSNQPQHFGDGTRLSIL.

This clone appeared once. The V and J genes are TRBV6-8 and TRBJ2-7, with D perhaps matching TRBD1 (6 bases). From germline, CDR1 is MNHGY and CDR2 SAAAGT. The ends were cut back, 7 bases at V and 0 bases at J, with 28 bases in the middle. The CDR3 is 19 residues long. Here the CDR3 reads CASTCYDRTSRFSSYEQYF. The DNA of the CDR3 is TGTGCCAGCACCTGTTACGACAGGACCTCGCGGTTTAGCTCCTACGAGCAGTACTTC.

This chain joins TRBV5-8 and TRBJ2-2, with 8 bases lining up with TRBD1. This CDR3 has 15 residues. After removal of 4 bases from V and 6 bases from J, the junction contained 8 bases not matched to a gene. Germline CDR1 is SGHTS and CDR2 is YDEGEE. This CDR3 is CASSPDRVEAGELFF. In nucleotides, the CDR3 is TGTGCCAGCAGCCCGGACAGGGTAGAAGCCGGGGAGCTGTTTTTT.

The chain uses TRBV5-1 and TRBJ2-7; D tentatively fits TRBD1 or TRBD2 (5 bases each). The CDR3 length is 16 residues. V shed 4 bases and J shed 3 bases, with 20 bases lying between them. Germline CDR1 and CDR2: SGHRS and YFSETQ. CDR3 residues: CASSPSRDRMNYEQYF. The CDR3 DNA follows: TGCGCCAGCAGCCCATCCCGGGACCGAATGAACTACGAGCAGTACTTC.

The V and J genes are TRBV5-6 and TRBJ1-1; D might be TRBD1 (5 bases). CDR3 length equals 14 residues. Germline assignment: CDR1 SGHDT and CDR2 YYEEEE. V was shortened by 6 bases and J by 2 bases, with 14 bases between the two germline ends. The CDR3, as DNA: TGTGCCAGCACACCGCGGGGCACCAACACTGAAGCTTTCTTT. It translates to CASTPRGTNTEAFF.

This clone was found once. This chain uses TRBV7-8 with TRBJ1-2; 8 bases line up with TRBD1. The germline gives CDR1 SGHVS, CDR2 FQNEAQ. V shed 5 bases, J shed 4 bases, and the junction held 9 bases outside the gene matches. The length of the CDR3 is 15 residues. CDR3 in DNA: TGTGCCAGCAGCGAAGCGACAGGGGAGCTCTATGGCTACACCTTC. Encoded protein: CASSEATGELYGYTF. The full variable domain, rest sourced from reference TRBV7-8 and TRBJ1-2, is GAGVSQSPRYKVAKRGQDVALRCDPISGHVSLFWYQQALGQGPEFLTYFQNEAQLDKSGLPSDRFFAERPEGSVSTLKIQRTQQEDSAVYLCASSEATGELYGYTFGSGTRLTVV.

The chain couples TRBV4-3 to TRBJ2-1; tentative D call: TRBD2 (7 bases). The CDR3 is 17 residues long. Germline CDR1 LGHNA, CDR2 YSLEER. The V gene lost 0 bases and the J gene lost 0 bases, with 12 bases spanning the gap. The DNA for the CDR3 is TGCGCCAGCAGCCAAGAGGGGAGGGGGAGCTCCTACAATGAGCAGTTCTTC. It encodes CASSQEGRGSSYNEQFF.

V usage is TRBV4-3 and J usage is TRBJ2-1; 8 nucleotides line up with TRBD2. Germline V gene lookup returns CDR1 LGHNA and CDR2 YSLEER. The ends lost 4 bases at V and 7 bases at J; junction bases unmatched: 15. There are 17 residues in the CDR3. CDR3 protein: CASSPVIGTSPYNEQFF. CDR3 bases: TGCGCCAGCAGCCCGGTGATCGGGACTAGTCCTTATAATGAGCAGTTCTTC.

V usage is TRBV27 and J usage is TRBJ2-2; D not resolved. CDR1 MNHEY and CDR2 SMNVEV come from the germline V gene (reference sequence). This CDR3 spans 13 amino acids. V was shortened by 1 base and J by 3 bases, with 3 bases between the two germline ends. For the CDR3, the DNA is TGTGCCAGCAGTTTATGGTACACCGGGGAGCTGTTTTTT. Translated: CASSLWYTGELFF.

The chain has TRBV10-3 and TRBJ2-7; D is undetermined. The CDR3 runs to 13 residues. Per germline, CDR1 ENHRY and CDR2 SYGVKD. The ends were cut back, 4 bases at V and 4 bases at J, with 11 bases in the middle. DNA of the CDR3: TGTGCCATCAGTGTAGGGCGGTTATACGAGCAGTACTTC. Protein sequence: CAISVGRLYEQYF.

The chain carries TRBV19 and TRBJ1-5; D is undetermined. Germline V gene lookup returns CDR1 LNHDA and CDR2 SQIVND (reference sequence). V was shortened by 4 bases and J by 1 base, with 17 bases between the two germline ends. The CDR3 runs 17 residues. CDR3 DNA sequence: TGTGCCAGTAGTAGGGATATCGTAGGAACCAGCAATCAGCCCCAGCATTTT. Translating gives CASSRDIVGTSNQPQHF.

V is TRBV11-1 and J is TRBJ2-1, with TRBD2 matching over 7 bases. The CDR3 covers 16 residues. Germline V gene sequence: CDR1 SGHAT, CDR2 FQDESV (reference sequence). The ends lost 3 bases at V and 3 bases at J; junction bases unmatched: 8. CDR3 amino acids: CASSFRRTRYYNEQFF. CDR3 sequence (DNA): TGTGCCAGCAGCTTTCGAAGGACTAGATACTACAATGAGCAGTTCTTC.

The table lists this clone with a count of one. The CDR3 region has the DNA TGTGCCAGCAGTTACTCGAGCATGGGGGGGAGCACTGAAGCTTTCTTT. Its translation is CASSYSSMGGSTEAFF. The chain combines TRBV6-6 with TRBJ1-1; TRBD1 might be the D (5 bases). This CDR3 region has 16 residues. The V end lost 0 bases, the J end lost 4 bases, and 15 bases lay between the germline ends. Germline V CDR1 and CDR2: MNHNY, SVGAGI (reference sequence).

This clone was observed a handful of times. The J gene is TRBJ1-5, the V gene TRBV7-9; 11 positions match TRBD1. J was trimmed by 5 bases and V by 5 bases; bases with no gene match: 5. The CDR3 consists of 15 residues. The germline V gene encodes CDR1 SEHNR and CDR2 FQNEAQ (reference sequence). The chain's CDR3 is CASSAGQGAYQPQHF. The CDR3 DNA is TGTGCCAGCAGCGCCGGACAGGGGGCTTATCAGCCCCAGCATTTT.

V is TRBV6-4 and J is TRBJ1-5; maybe TRBD1 (5 bases). V lost 3 bases and J 8 bases, leaving 14 bases between the germline ends. The CDR3 runs to 14 residues. Germline V gives CDR1 MRHNA, CDR2 SNTAGT. CDR3 DNA: TGTGCCAGCAGTGAAGGGGAGACGACGGAGCCCCAGCATTTT. The encoded protein is CASSEGETTEPQHF.